Below, 14 T cell receptor beta chains from the same sample are listed, as sequenced in a study of cytomegalovirus exposure and HLA in healthy donors. Primers included in the PCR were 60 Vbeta and 13 Jbeta primers. Sequencing was performed with immunoSEQ multiplex PCR; in TCRdb, only in-frame clones are kept and a portion is missing. This table has 85,000 to 120,000 clones, roughly 82% appearing once. Material for sequencing was PBMCs. The receptors stem from a man aged 45-65 years in good health and CMV-seronegative.

This rearrangement joins TRBV7-9 to TRBJ1-1; 9 bases are shared with TRBD1. Germline V gene sequence: CDR1 SEHNR, CDR2 FQNEAQ (reference sequence). There are 15 residues in the CDR3. The V segment lost 5 bases and the J segment 2 bases; nucleotides outside the gene matches: 6. CDR3 sequence: CASSQDRGRNTEAFF. The CDR3 nucleotides are TGTGCCAGCAGCCAGGACAGGGGACGAAACACTGAAGCTTTCTTT.

The V gene is TRBV10-3, the J gene TRBJ2-3; 10 nucleotides align to TRBD1. V shed 4 bases, J shed 1 base, and the junction held 5 bases outside the gene matches. CDR1 is ENHRY and CDR2 is SYGVKD in the germline V gene. This CDR3 contains 16 residues. CDR3 DNA: TGTGCCATCAGTGGTAGACAGGGGGCGGGCACAGATACGCAGTATTTT. Translating it yields CAISGRQGAGTDTQYF.

J is TRBJ2-1 and V is TRBV10-2; 10 nucleotides agree with TRBD2. This CDR3 is 13 amino acids long. V dropped 7 bases and J dropped 7; count of bases not matched to a gene: 4. Germline V CDR1 and CDR2: WSHSY, SAAADI. The CDR3 sequence: CASTGLAVNEQFF. CDR3 in DNA: TGCGCCAGCACCGGACTAGCGGTAAATGAGCAGTTCTTC.

This chain uses TRBV7-9 with TRBJ1-2; TRBD1 matches 7 bases. This CDR3 contains 16 residues. V was pared by 4 bases and J by 8 bases, with 16 bases of the junction left unmatched. The germline V gene has CDR1 SEHNR and CDR2 FQNEAQ (reference sequence). The CDR3 loop is CASSSTKRQGTKGYTF. CDR3 bases: TGTGCCAGCAGCTCAACGAAACGACAGGGAACGAAGGGCTACACCTTC.

The genes are TRBV6-1 and TRBJ1-1; D gene ambiguous. The CDR3 consists of 14 residues. The V end lost 3 bases, the J end lost 3 bases, and 11 bases lay between the germline ends. Per the germline V gene, CDR1 is MNHNS and CDR2 is SASEGT. The CDR3 coding sequence is TGTGCCAGCAGTGAGTTTGGAGGTGACACTGAAGCTTTCTTT. The encoded protein is CASSEFGGDTEAFF.

The genes are TRBV2 and TRBJ1-6, with unresolved D. The CDR3 sequence is 13 residues long. The ends were cut back, 7 bases at V and 3 bases at J, with 7 bases in the middle. Germline V gene lookup returns CDR1 SNHLY and CDR2 FYNNEI. CDR3 DNA: TGTGCCAGCACAGCGGACTATAATTCACCCCTCCACTTT. This gives the protein CASTADYNSPLHF.

The rearrangement links TRBV4-1 to TRBJ1-4; 10 bases are shared with TRBD1. J gave up 13 bases and V 1 base, and 6 bases lay outside the gene matches. The CDR3 totals 14 residues. From germline, CDR1 is MGHRA and CDR2 YSYEKL. CDR3 sequence: CASSQATGDRGLFF. CDR3 sequence (DNA): TGCGCCAGCAGCCAAGCGACAGGGGACAGGGGACTGTTTTTT.

The sample holds one count of this clone. This chain uses TRBV5-1 with TRBJ2-3; 12 bases map to TRBD2. Germline V lookup: CDR1 SGHRS, CDR2 YFSETQ. CDR3 size: 17 residues. With V trimmed by 1 base and J by 5 bases, 8 bases remained unmatched. In DNA form, the CDR3 reads TGCGCCAGCAGCTTGCCTAGCGGGGGGGTGCAATTAGATACGCAGTATTTT. Translating it yields CASSLPSGGVQLDTQYF. Supplemented by reference TRBV5-1 and TRBJ2-3, the full variable domain reads KAGVTQTPRYLIKTRGQQVTLSCSPISGHRSVSWYQQTPGQGLQFLFEYFSETQRNKGNFPGRFSGRQFSNSRSEMNVSTLELGDSALYLCASSLPSGGVQLDTQYFGPGTRLTVL.

This chain links TRBV20-1 with TRBJ2-1, with TRBD2 identical over 11 bases. Germline loops: CDR1 DFQATT, CDR2 SNEGSKA (reference sequence). The CDR3 runs 11 residues. V was pared by 6 bases and J by 16 bases, with 8 bases of the junction left unmatched. The CDR3 region is CSAQLAGAIFF. CDR3 in DNA: TGCAGTGCCCAACTAGCGGGGGCCATCTTCTTC.

The J gene is TRBJ1-5, the V gene TRBV9, with D maybe TRBD1 (6 bases). The germline V gene encodes CDR1 SGDLS and CDR2 YYNGEE. The CDR3 has 14 amino acids. Between the trimmed V and J ends, which lost 2 bases and 4 bases, there was a span of 10 bases. The CDR3 DNA reads TGTGCCAGCAGCGTCGGACAGTTAAATCAGCCCCAGCATTTT. It is translated as CASSVGQLNQPQHF. Full variable domain (missing parts from reference TRBV9 and TRBJ1-5): DSGVTQTPKHLITATGQRVTLRCSPRSGDLSVYWYQQSLDQGLQFLIQYYNGEERAKGNILERFSAQQFPDLHSELNLSSLELGDSALYFCASSVGQLNQPQHFGDGTRLSIL.

This clone was recorded only once. V is TRBV18 and J is TRBJ2-1; the D gene is possibly TRBD1 (5 bases). V was shortened by 4 bases and J by 8 bases, with 15 bases between the two germline ends. The germline gives CDR1 KGHSH, CDR2 LQKENI. This CDR3 contains 14 residues. In DNA form, the CDR3 reads TGTGCCAGCTCACTCGAATCAGGGTTCCATGAGCAGTTCTTC. It codes for CASSLESGFHEQFF.

This chain links TRBV6-1 with TRBJ2-7; D might be TRBD2 (6 bases). The CDR3 is 14 residues long. Trimming pared 2 bases from V and 6 bases from J, leaving 14 bases between. In germline, CDR1 is MNHNS, CDR2 SASEGT. The DNA for the CDR3 is TGTGCCAGCAGTGAAATGGGGACTCTGGGCGAGCAGTACGTC. This codes for CASSEMGTLGEQYV.

This chain joins TRBV5-4 and TRBJ1-1, with a weak D call TRBD1 (6 bases). This CDR3 comprises 15 residues. The germline V and J ends were trimmed by 4 bases and 5 bases, with 18 bases remaining between them. From germline, CDR1 is SGHNT and CDR2 YYREEE (reference sequence). DNA for the CDR3: TGTGCCAGCAGCCTGGGACGGCCAGGGGAGACTGAAGCTTTCTTT. It codes for CASSLGRPGETEAFF.

CDR3 loop: CASSDPDYENIQYF. CDR3 nucleotide sequence: TGTGCCAGCAGTGACCCCGACTATGAAAACATTCAGTACTTC. V is TRBV6-1 and J is TRBJ2-4; a possible D gene is TRBD2 (5 bases). The CDR3 runs to 14 residues. Germline V lookup: CDR1 MNHNS, CDR2 SASEGT. V lost 3 bases and J 5 bases, leaving 11 bases between the germline ends.